Here is one T cell receptor (beta chain) with its context. The specificity of this receptor is unknown. Within one base of it there is no much larger clone, and no base qualities were kept. The CDR3 holds 15 amino acids from the cysteine to the phenylalanine. The only DNA kept is the CDR3, 45 bases in frame from the first base. Deletion took 4 bases off V and 11 bases off J, with a span of 21 bases between the germline ends. In the germline V gene (reference sequence), CDR1 corresponds to LNHDA and CDR2 to SQIVND. Whole blood was collected in K2EDTA tubes by collaborating institutions according to the institutions' own protocols. Collaborator samples were shipped for TCRbeta analysis as frozen whole blood, isolated PBMCs, or DNA extracted from either sample type. These data are taken from a study of blood T cell repertoires in COVID-19 (dated by TCRdb to the early 2020s). Regarding the complete study: The collaborator samples originated in the United States, Italy and Spain and spanned the acute and convalescent phases of COVID-19. The material from the prospective study consisted of cDNA or gDNA derived from T cells, B-cell-depleted T cells, or PBMCs. Subjects who had been exposed to COVID-19, were actively infected with it, or had recovered from it provided the deeply sampled blood TCRbeta repertoires that made up the dataset. The repertoires were released in a freely available public database meant as a resource for research on the immune response to SARS-CoV-2. The samples were drawn from the first 160 participants of the ongoing ImmuneRACE study and from under 1,500 subjects provided by 6 global collaborators. A de-identified subject ID, COVID-19 status, age in years and sex were almost always included in the sample metadata. Where available, HLA class I and class II types were taken from metadata supplied by the sample provider and were not determined by assay-based typing. Results the study describes overall, beyond this receptor: How much clinical and demographic metadata was included differed by source and by participant, and the metadata was provided uncurated.

TCRbeta CDR3 regions were amplified from genomic DNA using the immunoSEQ Assay, a bias-controlled multiplex PCR. As for the original processing: Nucleated cell counts per sample were estimated from amplification of reference gene primers within the assay. To quantify the absolute abundance of each unique TCRbeta CDR3 rearrangement, sequence reads were collapsed and filtered. For each sample, productive Simpson clonality was calculated by taking the square root of Simpson's diversity index across productive rearrangements. Sourced from immuneACCESS, this table was stored by TCRdb with only in-frame sequences that have V and J called. A share of the clones is absent; for the studies checked, an unresolved V gene accounts for under half, and the remainder has no known explanation. V and J calls and clone size come straight from that table; D and trimming were deduced from the DNA. The sample contains tens of thousands of clones, approximately 88% of them found a single time. Together, the top ten hold approximately 20% of the sample.

The sequencing input was peripheral blood. The clonotype comes from a woman older than 75 with acute or convalescent COVID-19. The rearrangement combines TRBV19 with TRBJ1-5; the D segment could be TRBD1, given 6 matching bases. The CDR3 loop reads CASSTSSGGGVAQHF. The sequence in DNA is TGTGCCAGTAGTACTTCCTCGGGAGGGGGTGTGGCCCAGCATTTT. Here the CDR3 is joined to the reference TRBV19 and TRBJ1-5 genes, and the full variable domain is: DGGITQSPKYLFRKEGQNVTLSCEQNLNHDAMYWYRQDPGQGLRLIYYSQIVNDFQKGDIAEGYSVSREKKESFPLTVTSAQKNPTAFYLCASSTSSGGGVAQHFGDGTRLSIL.